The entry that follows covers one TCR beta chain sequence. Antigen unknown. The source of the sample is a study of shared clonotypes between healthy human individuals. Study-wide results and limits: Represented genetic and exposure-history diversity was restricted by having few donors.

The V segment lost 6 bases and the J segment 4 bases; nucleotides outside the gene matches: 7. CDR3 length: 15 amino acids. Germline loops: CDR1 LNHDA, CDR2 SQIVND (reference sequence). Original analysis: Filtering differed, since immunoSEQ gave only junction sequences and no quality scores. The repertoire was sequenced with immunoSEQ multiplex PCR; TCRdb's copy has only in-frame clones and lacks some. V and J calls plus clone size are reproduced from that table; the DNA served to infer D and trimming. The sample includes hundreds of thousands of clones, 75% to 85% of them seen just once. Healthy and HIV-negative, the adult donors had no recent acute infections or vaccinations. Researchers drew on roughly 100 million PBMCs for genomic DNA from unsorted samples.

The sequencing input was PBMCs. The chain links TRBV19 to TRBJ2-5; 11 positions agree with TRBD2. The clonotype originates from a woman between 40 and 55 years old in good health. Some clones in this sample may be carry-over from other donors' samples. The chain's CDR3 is CASSPLAGGLETQYF. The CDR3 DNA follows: TGTGCCAGTAGCCCGCTAGCGGGAGGTTTAGAGACCCAGTACTTC.